Detailed here is one T cell receptor (beta chain). This entry belongs to a study of T cells in localized non-small cell lung cancer. TCRdb's copy holds only in-frame clones and misses some; the assay was immunoSEQ multiplex PCR. Here the sample spans around 31,000 clones, approximately 91% being singletons. V lost 3 bases and J 1 base, leaving 10 bases between the germline ends. Per the germline V gene, CDR1 is SGHTA and CDR2 is FQGNSA. The CDR3 consists of 14 residues. The chain recombines TRBV7-2 with TRBJ2-7, with D possibly matching TRBD2 (6 bases). The clonotype was recovered from a female donor at least 60 years old with stage I lung adenocarcinoma. The sample consisted of peripheral blood, taken before any cancer treatment. CDR3 sequence (DNA): TGTGCCAGCAGCTTGGGACTGAATTCCTACGAGCAGTACTTC. Amino acid sequence: CASSLGLNSYEQYF.